The rows below give T cell receptor beta chains drawn from one sample of a study of early T cells in non-severe SARS-CoV-2 infection. One entry per CDR3 protein results from TCRdb running MiXCR on the 5' RACE reads. The sample lists about 77,000 distinct CDR3 sequences; 10% to 15% were seen once. Sample: whole blood, taken at baseline. Receptors were obtained from an adult who was a healthcare worker with PCR-confirmed SARS-CoV-2 infection or an uninfected control (not recorded which). The donor label of this sample is uncertain. Both conserved end residues are part of each CDR3. D genes are given only for firm matches. The size field is filled for only some rows; it gives once, few, many or a size class.

d_call	clone_size	j_call	v_call	cdr3_nt	cdr3_aa
.	.	TRBJ1-2	TRBV27	TGTGCCAGCAGTTTATCAGTTGGGGATGGCTACACCTTC	CASSLSVGDGYTF
.	.	TRBJ2-4	TRBV7-2	TGTGCCAGCAGCTTAGTTTCAGGGCTCGAGAACATTCAGTACTTC	CASSLVSGLENIQYF
.	many	TRBJ1-4	TRBV6-5	TGTGCCAGCCAGACCAGGGCTAATGAAAAACTGTTTTTT	CASQTRANEKLFF
.	many	TRBJ1-2	TRBV2	TGTGCCAGCACCACAGAGAGGGCGAACTATGGCTACACCTTC	CASTTERANYGYTF
TRBD1	few	TRBJ1-2	TRBV7-2	TGTGCCAGCAGCGAGGGACAGGGCTATGGCTACACCTTC	CASSEGQGYGYTF
TRBD1	.	TRBJ1-5	TRBV9	TGTGCCAGCAGCGCAGGGACAGGGGGTTTCAATCAGCCCCAGCATTTT	CASSAGTGGFNQPQHF
.	few	TRBJ2-5	TRBV7-3	TGTGCCAGCAGCTCTGGGGCTCAAGAGACCCAGTACTTC	CASSSGAQETQYF
TRBD1	few	TRBJ2-3	TRBV9	TGTGCCAGCAGCTATGGGACAGGACCCACAGATACGCAGTATTTT	CASSYGTGPTDTQYF
TRBD2	few	TRBJ2-2	TRBV12-3/TRBV12-4	TGTGCCAGCAGTAGACTAGCGGAAACCGGGGAGCTGTTTTTT	CASSRLAETGELFF
.	many	TRBJ2-7	TRBV12-5	TGTGCTAGTGGTATCAGGGTTTGGGGGGAGCAGTACTTC	CASGIRVWGEQYF
TRBD1	.	TRBJ1-5	TRBV7-8	TGTGCCAGCAGCGCAGGGACAGGGACTCGTCAGCCCCAGCATTTT	CASSAGTGTRQPQHF
TRBD1	few	TRBJ1-3	TRBV18	TGTGCCAGCTCACCGACAAGGGACAGCAACTCTGGAAACACCATATATTTT	CASSPTRDSNSGNTIYF
.	.	TRBJ2-3	TRBV11-2	TGTGCCAGCAGCTTAGGGAGGTGGCCCACAGATACGCAGTATTTT	CASSLGRWPTDTQYF
TRBD1	few	TRBJ2-2	TRBV12-3/TRBV12-4	TGTGCCAGCAGTTCAATGTTGGGACAGGCGAACACCGGGGAGCTGTTTTTT	CASSSMLGQANTGELFF
.	many	TRBJ2-7	TRBV11-2	TGTGCCAGCAGCTTAGATGCCTCCTACGAGCAGTACTTC	CASSLDASYEQYF
.	many	TRBJ2-1	TRBV27	TGTGCCAGCAGTTTATCCGGGTGGAATGAGCAGTTCTTC	CASSLSGWNEQFF
.	many	TRBJ2-1	TRBV12-5	TGTGCTAGTGGTCCGGGGGAGTTCGGTGAGCAGTTCTTC	CASGPGEFGEQFF
.	.	TRBJ2-1	TRBV4-1	TGCGCCAGCAGCCAAGACGTGTACGGGCGTCGAAATGAGCAGTTCTTC	CASSQDVYGRRNEQFF
.	few	TRBJ2-2	TRBV13	TGTGCCAGCAGCAACCGAAGGGACTCGCAAGTGGAGCTGTTTTTT	CASSNRRDSQVELFF
.	.	TRBJ1-6	TRBV5-1	TGCGCCAGCAGCTTGGGGACAGTCTATAATTCACCCCTCCACTTT	CASSLGTVYNSPLHF
.	.	TRBJ2-5	TRBV11-3	TGTGCCAGCAGCACGCCCGGGCCCGAGACCCAGTACTTC	CASSTPGPETQYF
.	.	TRBJ2-1	TRBV7-2	TGTGCCAGCAGCCGCCGGGCCTTGGATGGCAATGAGCAGTTCTTC	CASSRRALDGNEQFF
TRBD2	many	TRBJ2-3	TRBV10-2	TGCGCCAGCAGGCCCCAACCGGGACTAGCGAGATATACGCAGTATTTT	CASRPQPGLARYTQYF
TRBD1	few	TRBJ1-2	TRBV2	TGTGCCAGCACCAGGACAGGGAACTATGGCTACACCTTC	CASTRTGNYGYTF
.	.	TRBJ2-4	TRBV12-3/TRBV12-4	TGTGCCAGCAGTTTTTCCTTGAACATTCAGTACTTC	CASSFSLNIQYF
.	few	TRBJ2-1	TRBV2	TGTGCCAGCAGGGGACTCGTAGCAAACTCCTACAATGAGCAGTTCTTC	CASRGLVANSYNEQFF
.	few	TRBJ2-7	TRBV18	TGTGCCAGCTCACCTGTGGGGGGCGCCTACGAGCAGTACTTC	CASSPVGGAYEQYF
.	many	TRBJ1-5	TRBV12-3/TRBV12-4	TGTGCCAGCAGCCAATCTAGAAGCAATCAGCCCCAGCATTTT	CASSQSRSNQPQHF
TRBD2	many	TRBJ2-3	TRBV10-3	TGTGCCATCTCTTGGACTAGCGGGAGTTCAGATACGCAGTATTTT	CAISWTSGSSDTQYF
TRBD1	.	TRBJ1-6	TRBV6-2/TRBV6-3	TGTGCCAGCAGTTACGTAGGGACAGGGGGCCTTTCACCCCTCCACTTT	CASSYVGTGGLSPLHF
.	many	TRBJ1-1	TRBV2	TGTGCCAGCAGGACAGGCACTGAAGCTTTCTTT	CASRTGTEAFF
.	many	TRBJ2-7	TRBV7-9	TGTGCCAGCAGCTTAGCGGGGGCGAGGGACGAGCAGTACTTC	CASSLAGARDEQYF
TRBD1	few	TRBJ1-2	TRBV11-2	TGTGCCAGCAGCTACTCAGGACAGGGGCTCGATGGCTACACCTTC	CASSYSGQGLDGYTF
TRBD2	.	TRBJ2-1	TRBV6-5	TGTGCCAGCAGGGTAGCGGGAGGACCATACAATGAGCAGTTCTTC	CASRVAGGPYNEQFF
.	few	TRBJ2-1	TRBV12-3/TRBV12-4	TGTGCCAGCAGAAAAGCTCCCGGGACTCCAAGGGGCCACAATGAGCAGTTCTTC	CASRKAPGTPRGHNEQFF
.	many	TRBJ1-2	TRBV6-5	TGTGCCAGCAACGACGGGGGTCATGGCTACACCTTC	CASNDGGHGYTF
.	.	TRBJ1-2	TRBV9	TGTGCCAGCAGCGTAGCGGGGCAGAACTATGGCTACACCTTC	CASSVAGQNYGYTF
TRBD1	many	TRBJ2-7	TRBV2	TGTGCCAGCACTGGGACAGCGAATTACGAGCAGTACTTC	CASTGTANYEQYF
TRBD1	many	TRBJ2-7	TRBV5-4	TGTGCCAGCAGCTTGGAACCGGGACAGAGTTACGAGCAGTACTTC	CASSLEPGQSYEQYF
TRBD1	.	TRBJ2-5	TRBV20-1	TGCAGTGCCTGGGGACAGAACCAAGAGACCCAGAACTTC	CSAWGQNQETQNF
.	.	TRBJ2-7	TRBV6-2/TRBV6-3	TGTGCCAGCAGTTACTGGATCCTAGCGGAGCAGTACTTC	CASSYWILAEQYF
TRBD1	.	TRBJ2-1	TRBV20-1	TGCAGTGCTTCGAGGGGGCGCTACAATGAGCAGTTCTTC	CSASRGRYNEQFF
.	.	TRBJ2-7	TRBV19	TGTGCCAGTAGCGGTTCAGGAGGGCTGAACGAGCAGTACTTC	CASSGSGGLNEQYF
.	few	TRBJ1-1	TRBV20-1	TGCAGTGCTAACCTCCTCGGGCGGACAGCGAACACTGAAGCTTTCTTT	CSANLLGRTANTEAFF
TRBD1	.	TRBJ2-3	TRBV24-1	TGTGCCACCAGTGATTCGGGACAGGGTCCCTTGGTGACAGATACGCAGTATTTT	CATSDSGQGPLVTDTQYF
TRBD2	few	TRBJ2-1	TRBV7-2	TGTGCCAGCAGCTTTTTCGGACTAGCGCTATACAATGAGCAGTTCTTC	CASSFFGLALYNEQFF
TRBD2	.	TRBJ2-3	TRBV5-4	TGTGCCAGCAGCTGGGGACTAGCGGGGGTCACAGATACGCAGTATTTT	CASSWGLAGVTDTQYF
.	.	TRBJ1-1	TRBV7-8	TGTGCCAGCAGCTTGCAGGATGAAGCTTTCTTT	CASSLQDEAFF
.	many	TRBJ1-1	TRBV20-1	TGCAGTGCTATGACAGGGAACACTGAAGCTTTCTTT	CSAMTGNTEAFF
TRBD1	.	TRBJ2-5	TRBV5-1	TGCGCCAGCAGCTCGGGGACAGGGCAAGAGACCCAGTACTTC	CASSSGTGQETQYF
TRBD2	many	TRBJ2-5	TRBV5-1	TGCGCCAGCAGCTTGGCCGAGGTAGTAGCGGGAGGGCCAATGGAGACCCAGTACTTC	CASSLAEVVAGGPMETQYF
.	few	TRBJ1-3	TRBV29-1	TGCAGCGTTGACCCAGGGGTTGGAAACACCATATATTTT	CSVDPGVGNTIYF
TRBD1	.	TRBJ2-1	TRBV7-6	TGTGCCAGCAGCTCGCCAGGACAGGGGTCACACAATGAGCAGTTCTTC	CASSSPGQGSHNEQFF
.	many	TRBJ1-1	TRBV3-1	TGTGCCAGCAGCCCCTCACACGGCACTGAAGCTTTCTTT	CASSPSHGTEAFF
.	few	TRBJ1-1	TRBV7-8	TGTGCCAGCAACCTTAGGAATGCGAACACTGAAGCTTTCTTT	CASNLRNANTEAFF
TRBD1	few	TRBJ1-2	TRBV4-1	TGCGCCAGCAGCCATCTAAGGACAGGGAGCTACACCTTC	CASSHLRTGSYTF
.	.	TRBJ2-3	TRBV4-1	TGCGCCAGCAGCCAAGACGAAAGTATATTTTCAGATACGCAGTATTTT	CASSQDESIFSDTQYF